Shown below are 15 T cell receptor beta chains from a single sample sequenced in a study of T cell clones after liver transplantation (dated 2019 in TCRdb). Library method: the immunoSEQ multiplex PCR assay. This is the immuneACCESS table as TCRdb keeps it, with only in-frame sequences that have V and J called. A part of the clones is gone; compared with another copy, unresolved V genes explain less than half, and the rest is unexplained. In this sample the table shows some 80,000 clones, 70% to 85% of which occur a single time. Less than 0.6% of the sample belongs to the ten largest clones. The source was CD4+ T cells from blood, collected approximately 3.5 years after liver transplant. The receptors originated from a human patient who received a liver transplant. Because of the transplant, the T cells may be the graft donor's rather than the patient's own.

The chain links TRBV5-4 to TRBJ2-7; D is unresolved. The CDR3 runs 13 residues. Trimming cost V 2 bases and J 0 bases, with 6 bases left between them. CDR1 and CDR2 from the germline V gene are SGHNT and YYREEE (reference sequence). The CDR3 coding sequence is TGTGCCAGCAGCTTTGGCGTCTCCTACGAGCAGTACTTC. Translated: CASSFGVSYEQYF.

This clone was seen just once. The chain carries TRBV11-3 and TRBJ2-3, with D unclear. The CDR3 runs 14 residues. Trimming left V 3 bases short and J 2 bases short, with 9 bases between. Germline CDR1 is SGHNT and CDR2 is YENEEA. In nucleotides, the CDR3 is TGTGCCAGCAGCTTGGGCAGAAACACAGATACGCAGTATTTT. Its translation is CASSLGRNTDTQYF.

Comment on this clone: The junction shows a germline mismatch at one end, possibly a read error. The V gene is TRBV28, the J gene TRBJ2-1, with 13 bases fitting TRBD2. The V gene's germline CDR1 is MDHEN and CDR2 SYDVKM. The CDR3 runs to 19 residues. CDR3 bases: TGTGCCAGCAGTTTATTGGGACTAGCGGGACTCCCTACCTATAATGAGCAGTTCTTC. Its protein product is CASSLLGLAGLPTYNEQFF. The full variable domain, rest sourced from reference TRBV28 and TRBJ2-1, is DVKVTQSSRYLVKRTGEKVFLECVQDMDHENMFWYRQDPGLGLRLIYFSYDVKMKEKGDIPEGYSVSREKKERFSLILESASTNQTSMYLCASSLLGLAGLPTYNEQFFGPGTRLTVL.

The chain employs TRBV7-2 and TRBJ2-1; unclear D gene. Germline-derived CDR1 and CDR2 are SGHTA and FQGNSA. This CDR3 region has 14 residues. Trimming took off 5 bases at V and 4 bases at J, with 12 bases between the two ends. CDR3 region: CASSKIGGYNEQFF. Written as DNA, the CDR3 is TGTGCCAGCAGCAAAATCGGCGGATACAATGAGCAGTTCTTC.

The gene calls are TRBV2 and TRBJ1-1; no firm D call. Trimming removed 7 bases from V and 4 bases from J, with 7 bases in between. The CDR3 covers 11 residues. Germline values: CDR1 SNHLY, CDR2 FYNNEI. The DNA of the CDR3 is TGTGCCAGCAAAAGGGTCACTGAAGCTTTCTTT. As protein: CASKRVTEAFF.

The chain has TRBV28 and TRBJ1-5; D gene ambiguous. The germline V and J ends were trimmed by 5 bases and 9 bases, with 8 bases remaining between them. CDR3 length: 11 amino acids. CDR1 and CDR2 (germline): MDHEN, SYDVKM. CDR3 DNA: TGTGCCAGCAGTGATAGGCCGCCCCAGCATTTT. Amino acids: CASSDRPPQHF.

This rearrangement joins TRBV15 to TRBJ2-1; 7 bases line up with TRBD1. V shed 5 bases, J shed 9 bases, and the junction held 13 bases outside the gene matches. The germline gives CDR1 LNHNV, CDR2 YYDKDF (reference sequence). The CDR3 loop spans 15 amino acids. DNA of the CDR3: TGTGCCACCAGCGGAAGACCCGCCAGGGGGTCTGAGCAGTTCTTC. Its protein product is CATSGRPARGSEQFF.

This chain uses TRBV30 with TRBJ2-3; no definite D call. Trimming shortened V by 0 bases and J by 8 bases, and 6 bases separated the two germline ends. The CDR3 is made up of 11 amino acids. CDR1 is GTSNPN and CDR2 is SVGIG in the germline V gene (reference sequence). CDR3 in DNA: TGTGCCTGGAGTGTCCGTTTTACGCAGTATTTT. It encodes CAWSVRFTQYF. The full variable domain, with the rest looked up from reference TRBV30 and TRBJ2-3, is SQTIHQWPATLVQPVGSPLSLECTVEGTSNPNLYWYRQAAGRGLQLLFYSVGIGQISSEVPQNLSASRPQDRQFILSSKKLLLSDSGFYLCAWSVRFTQYFGPGTRLTVL.

The chain links TRBV29-1 to TRBJ2-7, with D possibly matching TRBD1 (6 bases). There are 12 residues in the CDR3. V was shortened by 4 bases and J by 2 bases, with 9 bases between the two germline ends. Germline CDR1 SQVTM, CDR2 ANQGSEA. CDR3 bases: TGCAGCGTTGGCACAGGGACCTACGAGCAGTACTTC. This gives the protein CSVGTGTYEQYF.

This clone was detected once. This chain links TRBV15 with TRBJ2-5; no clear D gene. Trimming cost V 0 bases and J 4 bases, with 9 bases left between them. Germline values: CDR1 LNHNV, CDR2 YYDKDF (reference sequence). The CDR3 extends over 14 amino acids. This chain's CDR3 is CATSRDQGRETQYF. In DNA, the CDR3 is TGTGCCACCAGCAGAGATCAAGGTAGAGAGACCCAGTACTTC. Complete variable domain (other parts from reference TRBV15 and TRBJ2-5): DAMVIQNPRYQVTQFGKPVTLSCSQTLNHNVMYWYQQKSSQAPKLLFHYYDKDFNNEADTPDNFQSRRPNTSFCFLDIRSPGLGDTAMYLCATSRDQGRETQYFGPGTRLLVL.

The chain recombines TRBV25-1 with TRBJ1-2; TRBD1 matches 7 bases. Germline values: CDR1 MGHDK, CDR2 SYGVNS. The CDR3 totals 15 residues. Trimming removed 0 bases from V and 4 bases from J; junction bases left unmatched: 5. For the CDR3, the DNA is TGTGCCAGCAGTGAATACCAGGGGGGAGGCTATGGCTACACCTTC. Amino acids: CASSEYQGGGYGYTF.

This clone was observed a handful of times. The chain employs TRBV23-1 and TRBJ2-2, with D unresolved. TRBV23-1 is treated as an ORF (open reading frame) with a function not yet certain. Between the trimmed V and J ends, which lost 0 bases and 2 bases, there was a span of 10 bases. The CDR3 has 16 residues. DNA of the CDR3: TGCGCCAGCAGTCAATCGAAAAGCGCAAACACCGGGGAGCTGTTTTTT. Its translation: CASSQSKSANTGELFF.

The J gene is TRBJ1-1, the V gene TRBV5-6, with D perhaps TRBD1 (6 bases). The V and J ends lost 4 bases and 7 bases respectively, with 17 bases between them. The germline CDR1 and CDR2 sequences are SGHDT and YYEEEE. The CDR3 extends over 14 amino acids. DNA of the CDR3: TGTGCCAGCAGCCGCAGGGGCCCCTCCCTTGAAGCTTTCTTT. It translates to CASSRRGPSLEAFF.

The chain combines TRBV7-2 with TRBJ1-1, with D possibly TRBD1 on 6 matching bases. Deletions cut 6 bases from V and 0 bases from J, with 14 bases between. Germline CDR1 and CDR2: SGHTA and FQGNSA. This CDR3 spans 15 amino acids. The CDR3 protein is CASRRQAGVNTEAFF. The CDR3 DNA reads TGTGCCAGCAGGCGACAGGCTGGTGTGAACACTGAAGCTTTCTTT.

The rearrangement uses TRBV29-1 and TRBJ1-1; D gene ambiguous. Germline V gene sequence: CDR1 SQVTM, CDR2 ANQGSEA. Trimming cost V 2 bases and J 5 bases, with 18 bases left between them. The CDR3 sequence is 15 residues long. CDR3 in amino acids: CSVEWRLRGQTEAFF. The CDR3 nucleotides read TGCAGCGTTGAATGGCGACTGCGGGGTCAGACTGAAGCTTTCTTT. The variable domain in full, with the rest retrieved from reference TRBV29-1 and TRBJ1-1, is SAVISQKPSRDICQRGTSLTIQCQVDSQVTMMFWYRQQPGQSLTLIATANQGSEATYESGFVIDKFPISRPNLTFSTLTVSNMSPEDSSIYLCSVEWRLRGQTEAFFGQGTRLTVV.